A selection of T cell receptor beta chains follows, all from one sample in a study of T cells in localized non-small cell lung cancer. Here immunoSEQ multiplex PCR was the method, and the copy in TCRdb shows in-frame clones only, minus some. Seen here are 25,000 to 35,000 clones, roughly 77% observed once, and the top ten hold roughly 15%. The material sequenced was peripheral blood, taken before any cancer treatment. Receptor source: a male donor aged 60 or over with stage III squamous cell lung carcinoma. The conserved cysteine and the conserved F or W are not part of the CDR3 here.

j_gene	v_gene	CDR3aa
TRBJ2-5	TRBV7-2	ASSRPGQGSLFSGGTQY
TRBJ2-3	TRBV5-1	ASSLTSGTLDTQY
TRBJ1-3	TRBV28	ASSYRGNTIY
TRBJ2-3	TRBV28	ASSLGLAGTIDTQY
TRBJ2-5	TRBV18	ASSPPSLRGTLGETQY
TRBJ2-7	TRBV10-3	AIRPSAGGFEQY
TRBJ1-4	TRBV19	ASRDRVDEKLF
TRBJ2-7	TRBV19	ASPCAYEQY
TRBJ1-1	TRBV20-1	SKGVNTEAF
TRBJ2-6	TRBV5-6	ASAAANTQSRANVLT